The source of this T cell receptor beta chain is a study of cytomegalovirus exposure and HLA in healthy donors. About the study: Researchers found that approximately 80% of 398 genotyped donors fell within the Caucasian-associated ancestry cluster. The study's findings and limits: The authors later linked a missense DCLRE1C variant to TCR beta V- and J-gene trimming. Accounts indicate the classifier identified cytomegalovirus status with strong specificity and sensitivity.

For this clone: Its target is unknown.

The PCR ran on 60 Vbeta and 13 Jbeta primers. Repertoires were generated with immunoSEQ multiplex PCR, while TCRdb's copy carries only in-frame clones and drops some. The sample records some 150,000 clones, just over 70% being singletons. The V segment lost 1 base and the J segment 8 bases; nucleotides outside the gene matches: 12. The germline gives CDR1 SGHNT, CDR2 YYREEE (reference sequence). The CDR3 is 16 amino acids. V is TRBV5-4 and J is TRBJ1-2; TRBD1 matches at 9 bases. The sequenced material came from PBMCs. This TCR was sampled from a human donor in good health. The CDR3 DNA is TGTGCCAGCAGCTTGCCCAACGACAGGGGGAGCGGGGGCTACACCTTC. Its protein is CASSLPNDRGSGGYTF.